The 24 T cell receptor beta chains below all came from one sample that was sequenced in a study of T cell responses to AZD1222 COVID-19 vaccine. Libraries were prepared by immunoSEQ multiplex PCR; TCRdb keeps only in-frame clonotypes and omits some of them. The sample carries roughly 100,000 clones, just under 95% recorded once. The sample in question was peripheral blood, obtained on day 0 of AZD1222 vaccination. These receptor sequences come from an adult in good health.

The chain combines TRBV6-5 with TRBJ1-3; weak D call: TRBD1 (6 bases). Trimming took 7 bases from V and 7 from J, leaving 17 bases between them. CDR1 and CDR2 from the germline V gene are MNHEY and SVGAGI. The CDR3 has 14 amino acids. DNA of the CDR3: TGTGCCAGCAACAGGGACGCTCTTCTCAACACCATATATTTT. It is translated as CASNRDALLNTIYF.

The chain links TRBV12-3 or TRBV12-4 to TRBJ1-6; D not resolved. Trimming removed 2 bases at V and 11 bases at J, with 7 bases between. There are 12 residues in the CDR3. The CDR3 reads CASSLPRPPLHF. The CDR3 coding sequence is TGTGCCAGCAGTTTACCCCGTCCACCCCTCCACTTT.

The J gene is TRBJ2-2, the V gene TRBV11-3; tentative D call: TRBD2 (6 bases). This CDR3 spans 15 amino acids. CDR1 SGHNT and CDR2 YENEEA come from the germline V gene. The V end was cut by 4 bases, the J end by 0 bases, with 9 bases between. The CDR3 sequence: CASSSRETNTGELFF. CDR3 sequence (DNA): TGTGCCAGCAGCTCCCGGGAGACGAACACCGGGGAGCTGTTTTTT.

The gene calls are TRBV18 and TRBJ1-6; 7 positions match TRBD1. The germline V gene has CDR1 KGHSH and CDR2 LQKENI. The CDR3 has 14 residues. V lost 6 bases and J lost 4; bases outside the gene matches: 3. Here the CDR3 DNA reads TGTGCCAGCTCCCGGGACAGATATAATTCACCCCTCCACTTT. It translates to CASSRDRYNSPLHF.

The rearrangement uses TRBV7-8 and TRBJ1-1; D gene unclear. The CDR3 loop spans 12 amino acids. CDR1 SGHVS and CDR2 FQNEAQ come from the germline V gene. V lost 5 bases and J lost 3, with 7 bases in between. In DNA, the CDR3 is TGTGCCAGCAGCCCCGTGGACACTGAAGCTTTCTTT. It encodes CASSPVDTEAFF.

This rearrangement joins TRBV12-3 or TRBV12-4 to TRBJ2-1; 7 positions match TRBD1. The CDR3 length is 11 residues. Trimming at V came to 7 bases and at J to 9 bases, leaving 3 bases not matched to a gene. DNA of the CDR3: TGTGCCAGCAAGGACAGGTCTGAGCAGTTCTTC. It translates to CASKDRSEQFF.

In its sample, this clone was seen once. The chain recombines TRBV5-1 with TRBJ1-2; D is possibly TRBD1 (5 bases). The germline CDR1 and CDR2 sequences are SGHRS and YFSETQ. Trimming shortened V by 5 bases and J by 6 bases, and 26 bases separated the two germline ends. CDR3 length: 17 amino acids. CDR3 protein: CASRSAVTDAVGDGYTF. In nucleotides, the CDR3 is TGCGCCAGCAGATCCGCCGTGACAGACGCCGTTGGGGATGGCTACACCTTC.

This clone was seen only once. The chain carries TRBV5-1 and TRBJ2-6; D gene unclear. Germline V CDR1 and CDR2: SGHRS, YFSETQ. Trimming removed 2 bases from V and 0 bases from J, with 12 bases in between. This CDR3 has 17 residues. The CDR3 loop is CASSLFFRDSGANVLTF. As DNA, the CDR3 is TGCGCCAGCAGCTTATTTTTTAGAGACTCTGGGGCCAACGTCCTGACTTTC.

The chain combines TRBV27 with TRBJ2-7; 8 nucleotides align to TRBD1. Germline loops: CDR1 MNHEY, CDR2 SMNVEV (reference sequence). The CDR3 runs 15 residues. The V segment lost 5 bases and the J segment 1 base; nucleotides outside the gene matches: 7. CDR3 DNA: TGTGCCAGCAGTCCCCGGACAGGGATATCCTACGAGCAGTACTTC. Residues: CASSPRTGISYEQYF.

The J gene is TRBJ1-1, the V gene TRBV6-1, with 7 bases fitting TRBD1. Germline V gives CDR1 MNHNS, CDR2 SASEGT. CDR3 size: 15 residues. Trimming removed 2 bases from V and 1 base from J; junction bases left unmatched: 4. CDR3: CASSEIGTANTEAFF. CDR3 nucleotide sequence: TGTGCCAGCAGTGAAATTGGGACAGCGAACACTGAAGCTTTCTTT.

CDR3 region: CASSFRIAAGQFF. The DNA for the CDR3 is TGTGCCAGCAGCTTCCGGATTGCCGCTGGGCAGTTCTTC. The V and J genes are TRBV3-1 (or the pseudogene TRBV3-2) and TRBJ2-1, with no clear D. This CDR3 is 13 amino acids long. Germline V gives CDR1 LGHDT, CDR2 YNNKEL (reference sequence). Trimming pared 5 bases from V and 12 bases from J, leaving 17 bases between.

Here the CDR3 DNA reads TGTGCCAGCAGCCCTCTAGCGGGAGAGGCTGAGCAGTTCTTC. Its translation: CASSPLAGEAEQFF. The gene calls are TRBV7-3 and TRBJ2-1, with TRBD2 matching over 10 bases. The CDR3 is made up of 14 amino acids. V dropped 5 bases and J dropped 9; count of bases not matched to a gene: 7. Germline V lookup: CDR1 SGHTA, CDR2 FQGTGA.

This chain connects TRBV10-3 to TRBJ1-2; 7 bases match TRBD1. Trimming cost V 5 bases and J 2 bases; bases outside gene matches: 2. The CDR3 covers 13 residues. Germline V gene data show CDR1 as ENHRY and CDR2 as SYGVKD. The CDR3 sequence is CAISRDSNYGYTF. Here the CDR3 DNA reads TGTGCCATCAGTCGGGACAGCAACTATGGCTACACCTTC.

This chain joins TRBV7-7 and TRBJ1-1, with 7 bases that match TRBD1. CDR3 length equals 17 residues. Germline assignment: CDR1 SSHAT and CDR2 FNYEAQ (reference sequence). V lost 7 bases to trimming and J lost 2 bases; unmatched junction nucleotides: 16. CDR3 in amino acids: CASIGVWQGEINTEAFF. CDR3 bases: TGTGCCAGCATAGGTGTGTGGCAGGGGGAGATTAACACTGAAGCTTTCTTT.

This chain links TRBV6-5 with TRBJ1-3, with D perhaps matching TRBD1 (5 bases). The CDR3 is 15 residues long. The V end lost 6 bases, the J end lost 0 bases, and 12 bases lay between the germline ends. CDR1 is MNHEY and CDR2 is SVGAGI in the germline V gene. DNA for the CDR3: TGTGCCAGCAGCATCGGGACTGCCTCTGGAAACACCATATATTTT. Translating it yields CASSIGTASGNTIYF.

CDR3 coding DNA: TGTGCCAGCAGCGTAGAGGTCGGCACCGGGGAGCTGTTTTTT. It encodes CASSVEVGTGELFF. This rearrangement joins TRBV9 to TRBJ2-2; D is undetermined. The CDR3 length is 14 residues. The germline V and J ends were trimmed by 0 bases and 4 bases, with 7 bases remaining between them. The V gene's germline CDR1 is SGDLS and CDR2 YYNGEE. The full variable domain, in which reference TRBV9 and TRBJ2-2 provide the parts outside the CDR3, is DSGVTQTPKHLITATGQRVTLRCSPRSGDLSVYWYQQSLDQGLQFLIQYYNGEERAKGNILERFSAQQFPDLHSELNLSSLELGDSALYFCASSVEVGTGELFFGEGSRLTVL.

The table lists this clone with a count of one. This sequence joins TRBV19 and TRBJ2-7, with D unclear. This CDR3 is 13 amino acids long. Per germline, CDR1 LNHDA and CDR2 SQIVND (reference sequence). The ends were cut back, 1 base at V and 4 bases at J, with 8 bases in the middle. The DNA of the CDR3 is TGTGCCAGTAGTATAGCGGCAGGATACGAGCAGTACTTC. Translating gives CASSIAAGYEQYF. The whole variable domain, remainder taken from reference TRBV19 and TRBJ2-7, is DGGITQSPKYLFRKEGQNVTLSCEQNLNHDAMYWYRQDPGQGLRLIYYSQIVNDFQKGDIAEGYSVSREKKESFPLTVTSAQKNPTAFYLCASSIAAGYEQYFGPGTRLTVT.

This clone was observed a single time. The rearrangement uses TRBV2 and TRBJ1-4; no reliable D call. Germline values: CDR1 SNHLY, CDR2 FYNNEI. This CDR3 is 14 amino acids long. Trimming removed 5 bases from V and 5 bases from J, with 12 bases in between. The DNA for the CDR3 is TGTGCCAGCAGTACGGTCCGATCCAATGAAAAACTGTTTTTT. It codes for CASSTVRSNEKLFF.

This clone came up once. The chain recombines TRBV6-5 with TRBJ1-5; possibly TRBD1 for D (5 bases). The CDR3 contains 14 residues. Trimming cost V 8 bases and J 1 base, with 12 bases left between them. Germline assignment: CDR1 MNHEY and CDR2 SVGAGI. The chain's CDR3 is CASLFGASNQPQHF. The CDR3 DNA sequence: TGTGCCAGCCTGTTCGGGGCCAGCAATCAGCCCCAGCATTTT.

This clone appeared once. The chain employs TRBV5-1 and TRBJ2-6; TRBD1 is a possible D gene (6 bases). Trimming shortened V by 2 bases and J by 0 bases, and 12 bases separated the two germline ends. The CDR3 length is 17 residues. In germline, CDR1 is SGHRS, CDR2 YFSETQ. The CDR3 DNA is TGCGCCAGCAGCTTTGGGACACCAGTCTCTGGGGCCAACGTCCTGACTTTC. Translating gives CASSFGTPVSGANVLTF. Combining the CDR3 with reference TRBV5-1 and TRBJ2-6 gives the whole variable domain KAGVTQTPRYLIKTRGQQVTLSCSPISGHRSVSWYQQTPGQGLQFLFEYFSETQRNKGNFPGRFSGRQFSNSRSEMNVSTLELGDSALYLCASSFGTPVSGANVLTFGAGSRLTVL.

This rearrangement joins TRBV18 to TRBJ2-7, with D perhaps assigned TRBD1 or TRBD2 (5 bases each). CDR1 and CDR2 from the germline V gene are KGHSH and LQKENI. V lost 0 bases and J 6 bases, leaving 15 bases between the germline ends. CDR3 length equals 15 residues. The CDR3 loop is CASSPPGRGTAEQYF. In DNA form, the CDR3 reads TGTGCCAGCTCACCACCGGGGAGAGGGACCGCCGAGCAGTACTTC.

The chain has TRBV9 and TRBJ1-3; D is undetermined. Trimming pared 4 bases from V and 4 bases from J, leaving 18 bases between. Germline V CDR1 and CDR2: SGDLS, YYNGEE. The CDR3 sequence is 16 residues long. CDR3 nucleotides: TGTGCCAGCAGCTCCCCCCGGGTTGGAGCCGGAAACACCATATATTTT. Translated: CASSSPRVGAGNTIYF.

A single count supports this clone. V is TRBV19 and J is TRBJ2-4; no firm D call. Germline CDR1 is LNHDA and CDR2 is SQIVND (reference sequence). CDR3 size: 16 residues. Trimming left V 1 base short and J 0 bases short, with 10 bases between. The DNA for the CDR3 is TGTGCCAGTAGTATAGGGTCCGTGTTAGCCAAAAACATTCAGTACTTC. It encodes CASSIGSVLAKNIQYF.

The CDR3 DNA is TGTGCCAGCAGCCGGGACAGGGGGTTCGGCGCAGATACGCAGTATTTT. Its protein is CASSRDRGFGADTQYF. The chain links TRBV7-3 to TRBJ2-3; TRBD1 matches 11 bases. V shed 5 bases, J shed 4 bases, and the junction held 8 bases outside the gene matches. This CDR3 has 16 amino acids. Per germline, CDR1 SGHTA and CDR2 FQGTGA.